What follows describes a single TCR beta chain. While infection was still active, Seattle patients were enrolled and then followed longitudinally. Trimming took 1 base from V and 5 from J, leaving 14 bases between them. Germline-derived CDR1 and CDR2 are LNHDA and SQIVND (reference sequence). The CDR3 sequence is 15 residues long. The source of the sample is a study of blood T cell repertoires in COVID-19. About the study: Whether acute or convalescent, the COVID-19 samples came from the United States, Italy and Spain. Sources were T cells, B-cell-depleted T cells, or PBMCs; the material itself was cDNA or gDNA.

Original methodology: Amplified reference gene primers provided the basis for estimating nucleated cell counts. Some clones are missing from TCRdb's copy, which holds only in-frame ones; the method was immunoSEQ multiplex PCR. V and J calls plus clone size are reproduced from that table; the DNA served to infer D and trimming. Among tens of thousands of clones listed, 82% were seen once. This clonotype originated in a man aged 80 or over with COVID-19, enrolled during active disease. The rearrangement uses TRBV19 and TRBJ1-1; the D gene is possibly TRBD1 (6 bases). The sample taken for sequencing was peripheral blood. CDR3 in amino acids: CASSIGGRYSTEAFF. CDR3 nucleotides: TGTGCCAGTAGTATAGGGGGGCGCTATTCTACTGAAGCTTTCTTT.